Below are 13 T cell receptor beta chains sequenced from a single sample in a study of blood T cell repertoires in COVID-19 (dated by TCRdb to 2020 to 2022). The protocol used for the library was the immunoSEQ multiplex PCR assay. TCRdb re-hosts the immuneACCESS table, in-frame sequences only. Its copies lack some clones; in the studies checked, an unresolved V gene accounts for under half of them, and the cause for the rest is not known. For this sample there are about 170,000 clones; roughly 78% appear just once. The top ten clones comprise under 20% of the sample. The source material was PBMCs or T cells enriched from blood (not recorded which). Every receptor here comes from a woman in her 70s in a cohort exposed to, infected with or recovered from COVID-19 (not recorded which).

The CDR3 sequence: CATSDSRQERNQPQHF. CDR3 DNA: TGTGCCACCAGTGACTCTAGACAGGAGCGAAATCAGCCCCAGCATTTT. The chain is built from TRBV24-1 and TRBJ1-5; D perhaps matches TRBD1 (6 bases). The CDR3 runs 16 residues. Germline V gives CDR1 KGHDR, CDR2 SFDVKD. V shed 4 bases and J shed 4 bases, with 16 bases lying between them.

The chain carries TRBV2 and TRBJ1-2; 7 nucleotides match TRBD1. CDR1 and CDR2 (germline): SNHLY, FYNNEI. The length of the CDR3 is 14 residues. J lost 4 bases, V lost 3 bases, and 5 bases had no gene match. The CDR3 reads CASSEGQYIYGYTF. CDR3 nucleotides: TGTGCCAGCAGTGAGGGACAGTACATCTATGGCTACACCTTC.

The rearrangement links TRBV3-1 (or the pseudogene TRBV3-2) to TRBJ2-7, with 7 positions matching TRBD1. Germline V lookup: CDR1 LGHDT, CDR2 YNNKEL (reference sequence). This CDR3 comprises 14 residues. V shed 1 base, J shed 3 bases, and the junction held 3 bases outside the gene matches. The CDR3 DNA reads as TGTGCCAGCAGCCAAGGGGGGACAGACTACGAGCAGTACTTC. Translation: CASSQGGTDYEQYF.

The CDR3 loop is CATSRSGHLSTDTQYF. CDR3 bases: TGTGCCACCAGCAGATCGGGACATCTTAGCACAGATACGCAGTATTTT. The chain combines TRBV15 with TRBJ2-3, with D possibly being TRBD1 (6 bases). V was cut by 2 bases and J by 0 bases, with 12 bases left in between. Germline V lookup: CDR1 LNHNV, CDR2 YYDKDF (reference sequence). The CDR3 has 16 residues.

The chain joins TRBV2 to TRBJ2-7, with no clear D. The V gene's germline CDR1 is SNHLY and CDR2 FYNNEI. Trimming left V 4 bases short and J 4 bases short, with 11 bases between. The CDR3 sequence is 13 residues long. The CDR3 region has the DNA TGTGCCAGCAGTGTCCTAGAACTTTACGAGCAGTACTTC. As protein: CASSVLELYEQYF.

The CDR3 here is CASRLGGGQETQYF. CDR3 DNA: TGCGCCAGCAGGCTGGGTGGCGGACAAGAGACCCAGTACTTC. This chain uses TRBV5-1 with TRBJ2-5; D not certain. The CDR3 spans 14 residues. Trimming left V 5 bases short and J 2 bases short, with 13 bases between. Germline CDR1 reads SGHRS; CDR2 reads YFSETQ.

CDR3 coding DNA: TGTGCCACCAGCAGGGGCCCGAATCAGCCCCAGCATTTT. Amino acids: CATSRGPNQPQHF. J is TRBJ1-5 and V is TRBV15; D not certain. V was shortened by 3 bases and J by 4 bases, with 7 bases between the two germline ends. Germline V gene data show CDR1 as LNHNV and CDR2 as YYDKDF (reference sequence). This CDR3 contains 13 residues.

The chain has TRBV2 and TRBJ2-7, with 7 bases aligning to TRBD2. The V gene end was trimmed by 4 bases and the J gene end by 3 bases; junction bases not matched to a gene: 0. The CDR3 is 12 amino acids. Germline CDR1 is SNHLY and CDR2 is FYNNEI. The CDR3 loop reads CASSASGYEQYF. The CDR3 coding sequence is TGTGCCAGCAGTGCTAGCGGCTACGAGCAGTACTTC.

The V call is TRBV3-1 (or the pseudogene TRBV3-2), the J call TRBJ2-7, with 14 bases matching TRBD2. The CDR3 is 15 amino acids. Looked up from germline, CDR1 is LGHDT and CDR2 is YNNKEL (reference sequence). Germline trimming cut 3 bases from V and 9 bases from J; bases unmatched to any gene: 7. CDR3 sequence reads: CASSQPGLAGAVQYF. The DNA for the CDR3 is TGTGCCAGCAGCCAGCCGGGACTAGCGGGAGCGGTGCAGTACTTC.

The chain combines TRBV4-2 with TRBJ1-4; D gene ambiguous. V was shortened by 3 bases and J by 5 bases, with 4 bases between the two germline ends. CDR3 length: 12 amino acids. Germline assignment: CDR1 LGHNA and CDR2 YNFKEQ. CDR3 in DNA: TGTGCCAGCAGCCAGTCAAATGAAAAACTGTTTTTT. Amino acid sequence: CASSQSNEKLFF.

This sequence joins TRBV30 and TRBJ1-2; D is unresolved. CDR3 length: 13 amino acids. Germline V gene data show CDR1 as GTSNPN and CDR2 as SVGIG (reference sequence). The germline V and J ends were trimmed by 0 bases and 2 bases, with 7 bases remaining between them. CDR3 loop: CAWSVSGNYGYTF. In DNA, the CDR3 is TGTGCCTGGAGTGTATCCGGGAACTATGGCTACACCTTC.

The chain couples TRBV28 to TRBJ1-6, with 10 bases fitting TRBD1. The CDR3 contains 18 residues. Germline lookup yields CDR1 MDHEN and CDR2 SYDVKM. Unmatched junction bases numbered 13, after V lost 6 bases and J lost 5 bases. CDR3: CASSPTGTGAKNNSPLHF. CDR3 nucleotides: TGTGCCAGCAGCCCGACCGGGACAGGGGCGAAGAATAATTCACCCCTCCACTTT.

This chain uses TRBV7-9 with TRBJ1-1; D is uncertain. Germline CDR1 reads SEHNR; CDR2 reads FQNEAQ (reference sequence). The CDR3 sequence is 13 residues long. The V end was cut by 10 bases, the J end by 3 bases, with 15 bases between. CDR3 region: CATSWVSDTEAFF. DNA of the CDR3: TGTGCCACTAGTTGGGTATCGGACACTGAAGCTTTCTTT. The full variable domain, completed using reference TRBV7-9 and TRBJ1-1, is DTGVSQNPRHKITKRGQNVTFRCDPISEHNRLYWYRQTLGQGPEFLTYFQNEAQLEKSRLLSDRFSAERPKGSFSTLEIQRTEQGDSAMYLCATSWVSDTEAFFGQGTRLTVV.